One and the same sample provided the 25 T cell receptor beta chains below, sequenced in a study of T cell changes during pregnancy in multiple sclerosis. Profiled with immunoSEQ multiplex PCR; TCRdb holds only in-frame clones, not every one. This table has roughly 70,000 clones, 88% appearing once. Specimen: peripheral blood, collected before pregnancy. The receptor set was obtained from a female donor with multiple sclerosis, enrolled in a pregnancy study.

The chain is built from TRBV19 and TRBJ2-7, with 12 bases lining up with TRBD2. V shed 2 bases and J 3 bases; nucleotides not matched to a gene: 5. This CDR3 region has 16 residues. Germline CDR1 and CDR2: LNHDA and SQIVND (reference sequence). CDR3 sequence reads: CASSISGLAGHYEQYF. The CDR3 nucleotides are TGTGCCAGTAGTATATCGGGACTAGCGGGCCACTACGAGCAGTACTTC.

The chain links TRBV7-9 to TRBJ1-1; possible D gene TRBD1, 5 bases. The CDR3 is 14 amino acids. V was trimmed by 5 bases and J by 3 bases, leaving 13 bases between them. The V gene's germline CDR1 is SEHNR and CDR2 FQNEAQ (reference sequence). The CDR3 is CASSLGPGHTEAFF. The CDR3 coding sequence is TGTGCCAGCAGCCTTGGCCCAGGGCACACTGAAGCTTTCTTT.

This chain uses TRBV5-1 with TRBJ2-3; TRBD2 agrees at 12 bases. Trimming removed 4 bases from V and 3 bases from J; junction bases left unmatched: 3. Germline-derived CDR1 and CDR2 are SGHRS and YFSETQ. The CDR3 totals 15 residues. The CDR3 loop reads CASSRGTSGTDTQYF. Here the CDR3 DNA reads TGCGCCAGCAGCCGGGGGACTAGCGGGACAGATACGCAGTATTTT.

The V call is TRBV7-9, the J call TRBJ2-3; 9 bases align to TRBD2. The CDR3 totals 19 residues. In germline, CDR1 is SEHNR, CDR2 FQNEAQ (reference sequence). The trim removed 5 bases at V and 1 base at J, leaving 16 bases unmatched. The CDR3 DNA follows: TGTGCCAGCAGCCCCGGGGCGGCGGGAGGGCCGGTTGGCACAGATACGCAGTATTTT. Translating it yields CASSPGAAGGPVGTDTQYF.

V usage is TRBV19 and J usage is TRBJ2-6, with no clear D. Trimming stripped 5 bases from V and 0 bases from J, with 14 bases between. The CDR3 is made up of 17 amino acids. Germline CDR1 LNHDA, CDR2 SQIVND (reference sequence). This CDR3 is CASSSRRLFSGANVLTF. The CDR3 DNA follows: TGTGCCAGTAGTTCTCGACGACTGTTCTCTGGGGCCAACGTCCTGACTTTC.

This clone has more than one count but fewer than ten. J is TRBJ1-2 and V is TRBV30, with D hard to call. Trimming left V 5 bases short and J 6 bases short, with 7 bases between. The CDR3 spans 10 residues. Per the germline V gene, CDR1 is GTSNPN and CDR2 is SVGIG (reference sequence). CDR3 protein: CAWGRDGYTF. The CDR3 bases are TGTGCCTGGGGCCGTGATGGCTACACCTTC.

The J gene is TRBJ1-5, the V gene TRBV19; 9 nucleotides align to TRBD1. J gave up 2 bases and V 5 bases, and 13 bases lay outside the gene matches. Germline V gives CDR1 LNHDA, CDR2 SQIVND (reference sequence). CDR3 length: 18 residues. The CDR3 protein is CASSPQGAVGLGNQPQHF. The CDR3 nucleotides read TGTGCCAGTAGTCCACAGGGGGCCGTCGGTCTGGGCAATCAGCCCCAGCATTTT.

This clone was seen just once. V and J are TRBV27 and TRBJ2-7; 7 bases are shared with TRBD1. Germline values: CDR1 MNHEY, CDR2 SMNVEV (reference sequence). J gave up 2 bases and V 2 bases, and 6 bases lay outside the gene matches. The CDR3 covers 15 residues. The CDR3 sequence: CASSLKRGPPYEQYF. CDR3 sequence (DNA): TGTGCCAGCAGTTTAAAGAGGGGGCCCCCCTACGAGCAGTACTTC.

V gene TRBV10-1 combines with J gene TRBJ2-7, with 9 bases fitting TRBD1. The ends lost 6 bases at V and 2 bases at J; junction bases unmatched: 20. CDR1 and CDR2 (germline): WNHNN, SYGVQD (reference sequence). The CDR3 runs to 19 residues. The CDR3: CASSQPPPGQGNSPYEQYF. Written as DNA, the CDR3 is TGCGCCAGCAGCCAGCCTCCTCCGGGACAGGGAAACTCTCCCTACGAGCAGTACTTC.

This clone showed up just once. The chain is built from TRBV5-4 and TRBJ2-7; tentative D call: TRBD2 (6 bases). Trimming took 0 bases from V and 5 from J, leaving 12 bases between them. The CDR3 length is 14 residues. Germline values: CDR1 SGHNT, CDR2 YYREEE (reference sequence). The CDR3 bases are TGTGCCAGCAGCTTGGGTCGCGGGACGGACGAGCAGTACTTC. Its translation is CASSLGRGTDEQYF.

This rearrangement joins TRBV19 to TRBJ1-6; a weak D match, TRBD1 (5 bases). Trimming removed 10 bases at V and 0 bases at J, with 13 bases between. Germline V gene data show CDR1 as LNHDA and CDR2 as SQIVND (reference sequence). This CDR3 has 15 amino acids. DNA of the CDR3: TGTGCCACCCGACAGAAATCCTCCTATAATTCACCCCTCCACTTT. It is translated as CATRQKSSYNSPLHF.

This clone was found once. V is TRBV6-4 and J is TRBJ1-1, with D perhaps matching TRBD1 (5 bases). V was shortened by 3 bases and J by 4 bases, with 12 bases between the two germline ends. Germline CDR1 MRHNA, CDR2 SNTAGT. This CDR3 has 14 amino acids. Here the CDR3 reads CASSEAGEGTEAFF. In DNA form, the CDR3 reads TGTGCCAGCAGTGAGGCGGGGGAGGGCACTGAAGCTTTCTTT.

This CDR3 is CASSRFPSSYEQYF. The CDR3 DNA reads TGTGCCAGCAGCAGATTCCCGAGCTCCTACGAGCAGTACTTC. The rearrangement uses TRBV7-9 and TRBJ2-7; D uncertain. Trimming stripped 5 bases from V and 0 bases from J, with 11 bases between. CDR3 length: 14 amino acids. Germline CDR1 is SEHNR and CDR2 is FQNEAQ (reference sequence).

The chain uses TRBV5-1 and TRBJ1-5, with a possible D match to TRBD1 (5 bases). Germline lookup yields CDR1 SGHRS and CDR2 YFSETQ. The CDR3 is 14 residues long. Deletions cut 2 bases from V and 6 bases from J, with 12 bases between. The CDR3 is CASSFSGRGQPQHF. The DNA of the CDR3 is TGCGCCAGCAGCTTCTCAGGGAGGGGTCAGCCCCAGCATTTT.

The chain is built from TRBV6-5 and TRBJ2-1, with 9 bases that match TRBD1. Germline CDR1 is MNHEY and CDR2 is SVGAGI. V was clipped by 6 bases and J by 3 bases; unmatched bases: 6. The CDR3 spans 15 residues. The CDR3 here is CASSPGQGRYNEQFF. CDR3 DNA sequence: TGTGCCAGCAGCCCAGGACAGGGGCGCTACAATGAGCAGTTCTTC.

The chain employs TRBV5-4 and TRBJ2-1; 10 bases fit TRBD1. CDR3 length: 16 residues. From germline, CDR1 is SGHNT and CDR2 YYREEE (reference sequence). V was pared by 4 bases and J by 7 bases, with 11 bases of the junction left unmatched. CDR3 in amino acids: CASSRNGGQGWNEQFF. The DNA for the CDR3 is TGTGCCAGCAGCCGAAACGGGGGACAGGGGTGGAATGAGCAGTTCTTC.

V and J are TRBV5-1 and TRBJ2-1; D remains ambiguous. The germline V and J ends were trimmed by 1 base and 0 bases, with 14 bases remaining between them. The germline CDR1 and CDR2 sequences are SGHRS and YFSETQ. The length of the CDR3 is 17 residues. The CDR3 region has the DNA TGCGCCAGCAGCTTGTTGCTAGGCCAGAGCTCCTACAATGAGCAGTTCTTC. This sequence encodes CASSLLLGQSSYNEQFF.

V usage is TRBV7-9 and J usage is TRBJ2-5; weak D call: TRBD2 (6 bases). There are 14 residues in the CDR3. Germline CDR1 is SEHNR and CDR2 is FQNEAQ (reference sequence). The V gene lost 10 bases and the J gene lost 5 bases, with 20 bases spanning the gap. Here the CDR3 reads CAIDAEGGSETQYF. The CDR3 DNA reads TGTGCCATCGATGCGGAGGGCGGGTCGGAGACCCAGTACTTC.

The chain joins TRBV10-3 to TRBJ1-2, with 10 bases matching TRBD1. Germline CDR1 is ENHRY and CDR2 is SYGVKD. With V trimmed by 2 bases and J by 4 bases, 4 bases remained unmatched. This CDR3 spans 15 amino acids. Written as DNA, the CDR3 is TGTGCCATCAGTGAGGGACAGGGGGTTTCCTATGGCTACACCTTC. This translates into CAISEGQGVSYGYTF.

The CDR3 protein is CASSQVWTGESINYGYTF. In DNA form, the CDR3 reads TGTGCCAGCAGCCAAGTGTGGACAGGGGAATCTATTAACTATGGCTACACCTTC. The chain employs TRBV4-2 and TRBJ1-2, with 9 bases lining up with TRBD1. CDR1 is LGHNA, CDR2 YNFKEQ, per germline. CDR3 length: 18 amino acids. Germline trimming cut 1 base from V and 1 base from J; bases unmatched to any gene: 10.

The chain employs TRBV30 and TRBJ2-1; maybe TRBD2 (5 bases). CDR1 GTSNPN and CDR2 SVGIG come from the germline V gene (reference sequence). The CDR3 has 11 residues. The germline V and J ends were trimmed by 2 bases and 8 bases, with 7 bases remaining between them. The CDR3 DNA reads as TGTGCCTGGAGTCCGGGATATGAGCAGTTCTTC. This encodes CAWSPGYEQFF.

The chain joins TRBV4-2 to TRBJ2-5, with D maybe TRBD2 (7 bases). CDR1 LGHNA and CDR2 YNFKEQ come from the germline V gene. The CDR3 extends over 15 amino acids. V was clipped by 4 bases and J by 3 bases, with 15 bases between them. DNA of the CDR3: TGTGCCAGCAGCCCTAAACCGGGGGGCGAAGAGACCCAGTACTTC. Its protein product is CASSPKPGGEETQYF.

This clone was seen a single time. This CDR3 reads CASSLVGQGNEKLFF. CDR3 bases: TGTGCCAGCAGCTTAGTCGGGCAGGGTAATGAAAAACTGTTTTTT. The rearrangement joins TRBV7-8 to TRBJ1-4, with a tentative D call TRBD1 (5 bases). The CDR3 spans 15 residues. CDR1 and CDR2 from the germline V gene are SGHVS and FQNEAQ. V lost 1 base to trimming and J lost 4 bases, with 10 bases between them.

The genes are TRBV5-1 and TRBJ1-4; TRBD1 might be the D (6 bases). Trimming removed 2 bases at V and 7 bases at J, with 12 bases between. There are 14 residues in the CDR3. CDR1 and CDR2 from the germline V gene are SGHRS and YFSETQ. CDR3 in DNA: TGCGCCAGCAGCTTCGGGGGGCAGCGTGAAAAACTGTTTTTT. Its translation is CASSFGGQREKLFF.

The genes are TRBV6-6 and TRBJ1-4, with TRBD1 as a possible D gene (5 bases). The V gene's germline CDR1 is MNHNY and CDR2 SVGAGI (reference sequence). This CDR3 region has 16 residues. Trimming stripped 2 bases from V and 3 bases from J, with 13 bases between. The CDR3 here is CASSYRGGMSNEKLFF. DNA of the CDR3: TGTGCCAGCAGTTACAGGGGTGGTATGTCTAATGAAAAACTGTTTTTT.